This T cell receptor (beta chain) stems from a study of blood T cell repertoires in COVID-19. Study-level information: Whether acute or convalescent, the COVID-19 samples came from the United States, Italy and Spain. Nucleic acid was either cDNA or gDNA, and it came from T cells, B-cell-depleted T cells, or PBMCs.

This clone has a handful of counts. Sequenced by immunoSEQ multiplex PCR; TCRdb stores in-frame clones only, minus some. The sample shows about 150,000 clones, under 85% of them seen only once. Trimming shortened V by 0 bases and J by 5 bases, and 7 bases separated the two germline ends. Per the germline V gene, CDR1 is GTSNPN and CDR2 is SVGIG (reference sequence). This CDR3 is 12 amino acids long. The origin of this receptor is a woman aged 80 or over with acute or convalescent COVID-19. Sequenced input: peripheral blood. The rearrangement uses TRBV30 and TRBJ1-2; D is unclear. CDR3 DNA: TGTGCCTGGAGTGTCGGGGTTTATGGCTACACCTTC. It encodes CAWSVGVYGYTF. Variable domain in full (rest from reference TRBV30 and TRBJ1-2): SQTIHQWPATLVQPVGSPLSLECTVEGTSNPNLYWYRQAAGRGLQLLFYSVGIGQISSEVPQNLSASRPQDRQFILSSKKLLLSDSGFYLCAWSVGVYGYTFGSGTRLTVV.